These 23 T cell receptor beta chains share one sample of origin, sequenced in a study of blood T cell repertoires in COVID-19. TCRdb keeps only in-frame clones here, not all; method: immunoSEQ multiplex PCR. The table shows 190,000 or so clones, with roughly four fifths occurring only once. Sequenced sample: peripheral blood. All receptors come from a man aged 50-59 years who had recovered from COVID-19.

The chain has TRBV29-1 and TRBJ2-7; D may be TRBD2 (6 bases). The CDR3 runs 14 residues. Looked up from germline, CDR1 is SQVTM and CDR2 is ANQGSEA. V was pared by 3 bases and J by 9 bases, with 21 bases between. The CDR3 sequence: CSVDGGKAHKPQYF. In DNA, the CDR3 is TGCAGCGTTGATGGGGGGAAGGCTCACAAACCGCAGTACTTC.

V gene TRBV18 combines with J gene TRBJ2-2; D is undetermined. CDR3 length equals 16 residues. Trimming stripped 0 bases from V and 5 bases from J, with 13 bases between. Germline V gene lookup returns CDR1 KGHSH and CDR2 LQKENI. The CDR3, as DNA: TGTGCCAGCTCACCACCGGGCTCACTTCAAACCGGGGAGCTGTTTTTT. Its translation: CASSPPGSLQTGELFF.

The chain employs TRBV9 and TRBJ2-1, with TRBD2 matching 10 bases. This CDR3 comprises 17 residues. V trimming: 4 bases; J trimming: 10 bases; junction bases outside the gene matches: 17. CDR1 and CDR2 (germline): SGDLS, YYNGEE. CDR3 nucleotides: TGTGCCAGCAGCCTTCGGACTAGCGGTCAGAACCCGGGGGAGCAGTTCTTC. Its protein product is CASSLRTSGQNPGEQFF.

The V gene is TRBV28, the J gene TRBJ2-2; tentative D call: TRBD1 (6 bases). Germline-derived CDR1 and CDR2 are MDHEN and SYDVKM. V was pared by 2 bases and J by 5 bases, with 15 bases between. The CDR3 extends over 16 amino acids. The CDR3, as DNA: TGTGCCAGCAGTTTAACCGGGACACACCGTACCGGGGAGCTGTTTTTT. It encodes CASSLTGTHRTGELFF.

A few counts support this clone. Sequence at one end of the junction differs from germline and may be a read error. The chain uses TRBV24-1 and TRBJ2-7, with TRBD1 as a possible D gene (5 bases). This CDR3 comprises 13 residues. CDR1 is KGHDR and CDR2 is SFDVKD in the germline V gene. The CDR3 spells CATSGETDYGQYF. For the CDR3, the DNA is TGTGCCACCAGTGGTGAGACAGATTACGGGCAGTACTTC.

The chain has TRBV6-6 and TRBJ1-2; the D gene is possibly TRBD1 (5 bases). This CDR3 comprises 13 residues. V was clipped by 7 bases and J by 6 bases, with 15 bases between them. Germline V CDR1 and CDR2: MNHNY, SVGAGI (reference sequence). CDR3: CASTIGGFDGYTF. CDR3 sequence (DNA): TGTGCCAGCACGATCGGGGGATTCGATGGCTACACCTTC.

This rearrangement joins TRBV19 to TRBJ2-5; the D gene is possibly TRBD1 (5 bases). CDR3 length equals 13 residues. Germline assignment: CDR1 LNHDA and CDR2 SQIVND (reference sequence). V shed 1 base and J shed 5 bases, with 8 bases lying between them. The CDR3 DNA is TGTGCCAGTAGTATAGGACAGAGGGAGACCCAGTACTTC. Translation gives CASSIGQRETQYF.

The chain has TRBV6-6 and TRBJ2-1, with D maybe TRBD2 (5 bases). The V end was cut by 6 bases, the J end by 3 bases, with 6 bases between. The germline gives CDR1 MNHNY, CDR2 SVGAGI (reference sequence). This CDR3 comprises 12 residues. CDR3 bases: TGTGCCAGCAGCCGGGACTACAATGAGCAGTTCTTC. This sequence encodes CASSRDYNEQFF.

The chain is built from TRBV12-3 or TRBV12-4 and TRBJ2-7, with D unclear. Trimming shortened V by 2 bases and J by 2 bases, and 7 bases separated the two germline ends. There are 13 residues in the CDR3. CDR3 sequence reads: CASSLSQTYEQYF. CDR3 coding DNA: TGTGCCAGCAGTTTATCCCAAACCTACGAGCAGTACTTC.

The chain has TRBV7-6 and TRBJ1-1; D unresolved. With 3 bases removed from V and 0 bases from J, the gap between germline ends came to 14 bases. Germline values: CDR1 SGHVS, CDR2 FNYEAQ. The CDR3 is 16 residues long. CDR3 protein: CASSFAGPLMNTEAFF. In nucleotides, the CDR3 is TGTGCCAGCAGCTTTGCTGGGCCCCTTATGAACACTGAAGCTTTCTTT.

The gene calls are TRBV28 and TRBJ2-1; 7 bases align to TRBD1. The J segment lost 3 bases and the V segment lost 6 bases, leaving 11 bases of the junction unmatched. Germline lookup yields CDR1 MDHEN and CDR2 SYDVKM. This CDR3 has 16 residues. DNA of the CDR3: TGTGCCAGCAGACTCCGAGGGGGCGTACACTACAATGAGCAGTTCTTC. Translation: CASRLRGGVHYNEQFF.

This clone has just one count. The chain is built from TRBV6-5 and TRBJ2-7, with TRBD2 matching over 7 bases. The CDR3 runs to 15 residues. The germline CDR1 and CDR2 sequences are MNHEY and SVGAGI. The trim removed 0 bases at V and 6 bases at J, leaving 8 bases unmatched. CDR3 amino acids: CASSYSAGDRVEQYF. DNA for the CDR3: TGTGCCAGCAGTTACTCCGCGGGAGATCGGGTCGAGCAGTACTTC.

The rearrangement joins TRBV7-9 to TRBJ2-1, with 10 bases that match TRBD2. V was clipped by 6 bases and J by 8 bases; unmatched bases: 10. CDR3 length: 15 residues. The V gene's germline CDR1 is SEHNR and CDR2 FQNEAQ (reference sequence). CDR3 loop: CASSAIAGGSDEQFF. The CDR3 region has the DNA TGTGCCAGCAGTGCGATAGCGGGAGGTTCCGATGAGCAGTTCTTC. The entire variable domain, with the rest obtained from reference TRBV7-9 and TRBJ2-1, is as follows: DTGVSQNPRHKITKRGQNVTFRCDPISEHNRLYWYRQTLGQGPEFLTYFQNEAQLEKSRLLSDRFSAERPKGSFSTLEIQRTEQGDSAMYLCASSAIAGGSDEQFFGPGTRLTVL.

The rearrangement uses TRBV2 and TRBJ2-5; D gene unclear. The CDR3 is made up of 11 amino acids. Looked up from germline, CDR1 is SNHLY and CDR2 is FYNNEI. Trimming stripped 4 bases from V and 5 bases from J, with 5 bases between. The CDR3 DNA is TGTGCCAGCAGTGTCGAGGAGACCCAGTACTTC. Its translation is CASSVEETQYF.

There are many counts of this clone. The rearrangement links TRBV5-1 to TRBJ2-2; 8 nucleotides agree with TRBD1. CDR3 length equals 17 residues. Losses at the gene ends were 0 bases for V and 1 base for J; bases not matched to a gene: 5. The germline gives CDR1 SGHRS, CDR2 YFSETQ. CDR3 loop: CASSLVFTGGNTGELFF. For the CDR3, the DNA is TGCGCCAGCAGCTTGGTTTTTACAGGGGGGAACACCGGGGAGCTGTTTTTT.

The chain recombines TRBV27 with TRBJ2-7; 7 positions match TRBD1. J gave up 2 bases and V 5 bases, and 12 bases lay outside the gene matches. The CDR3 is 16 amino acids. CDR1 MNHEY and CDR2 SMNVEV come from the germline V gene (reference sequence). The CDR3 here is CASSTWPGTVTYEQYF. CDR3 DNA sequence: TGTGCCAGCAGTACCTGGCCCGGGACAGTCACCTACGAGCAGTACTTC.

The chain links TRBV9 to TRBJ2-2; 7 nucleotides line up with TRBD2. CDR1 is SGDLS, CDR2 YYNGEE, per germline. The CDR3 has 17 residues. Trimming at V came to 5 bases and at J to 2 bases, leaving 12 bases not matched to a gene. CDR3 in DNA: TGTGCCAGCAGACCCCCAGTCGAGCGGGACAACACCGGGGAGCTGTTTTTT. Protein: CASRPPVERDNTGELFF.

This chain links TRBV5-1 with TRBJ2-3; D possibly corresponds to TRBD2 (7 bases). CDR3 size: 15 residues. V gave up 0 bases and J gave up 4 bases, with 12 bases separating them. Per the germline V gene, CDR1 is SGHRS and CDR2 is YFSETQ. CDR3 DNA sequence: TGCGCCAGCAGCTTGGGACAGGCGGGGGCAGATACGCAGTATTTT. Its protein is CASSLGQAGADTQYF.

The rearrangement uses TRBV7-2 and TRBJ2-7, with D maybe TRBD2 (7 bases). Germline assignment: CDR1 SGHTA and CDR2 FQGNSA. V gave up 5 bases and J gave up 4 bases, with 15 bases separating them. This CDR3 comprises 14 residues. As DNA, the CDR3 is TGTGCCAGCAGCAGGGGGGGGAGGGCTTACGAGCAGTACTTC. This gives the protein CASSRGGRAYEQYF.

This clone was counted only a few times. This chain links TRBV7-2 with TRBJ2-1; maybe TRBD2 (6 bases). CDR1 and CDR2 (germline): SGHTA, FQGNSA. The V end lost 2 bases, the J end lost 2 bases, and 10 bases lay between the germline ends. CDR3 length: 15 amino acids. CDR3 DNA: TGTGCCAGCAGCTTATCTAGCGCAACCTACAATGAGCAGTTCTTC. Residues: CASSLSSATYNEQFF. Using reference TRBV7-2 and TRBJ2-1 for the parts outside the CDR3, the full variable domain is GAGVSQSPSNKVTEKGKDVELRCDPISGHTALYWYRQSLGQGLEFLIYFQGNSAPDKSGLPSDRFSAERTGGSVSTLTIQRTQQEDSAVYLCASSLSSATYNEQFFGPGTRLTVL.

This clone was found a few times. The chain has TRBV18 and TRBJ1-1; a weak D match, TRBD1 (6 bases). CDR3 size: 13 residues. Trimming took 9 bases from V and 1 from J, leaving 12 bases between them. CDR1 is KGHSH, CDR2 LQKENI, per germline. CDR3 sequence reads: CASWGGPNTEAFF. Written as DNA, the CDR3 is TGTGCCAGTTGGGGGGGGCCGAACACTGAAGCTTTCTTT.

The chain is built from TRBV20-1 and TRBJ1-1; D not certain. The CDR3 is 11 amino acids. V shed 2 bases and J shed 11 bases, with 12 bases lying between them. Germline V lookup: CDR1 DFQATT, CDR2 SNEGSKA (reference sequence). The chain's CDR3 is CSARTPAEAFF. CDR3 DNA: TGCAGTGCTAGAACCCCGGCGGAGGCTTTCTTT.

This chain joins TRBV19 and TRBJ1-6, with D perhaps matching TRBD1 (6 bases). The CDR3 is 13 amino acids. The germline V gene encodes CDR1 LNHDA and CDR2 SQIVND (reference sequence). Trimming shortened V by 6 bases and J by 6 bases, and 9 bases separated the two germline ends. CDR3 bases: TGTGCCAGTAGCATACAGGGTAATTCACCCCTCCACTTT. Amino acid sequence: CASSIQGNSPLHF.